These 8 T cell receptor beta chains originate from one sample sequenced in a study of radiation and T cells in renal cell carcinoma. Time point meaning: blood 2 weeks post-SBRT. The treatment is: 15 Gy SBRT to primary tumor, nephrectomy 4 weeks later. Here immunoSEQ multiplex PCR was the method, and the copy in TCRdb shows in-frame clones only, minus some. The repertoire holds around 130,000 clones, with over 75% as singletons. The sequenced sample was blood, obtained from a patient whose treatment included radiotherapy and nephrectomy. Receptor source: a woman between 55 and 75 years old with renal cell carcinoma.

The CDR3 loop is CASSVGVGAGENTEAFF. CDR3 bases: TGTGCCAGCAGCGTAGGCGTTGGGGCGGGGGAGAACACTGAAGCTTTCTTT. This chain joins TRBV9 and TRBJ1-1; D may be TRBD1 (5 bases). Germline CDR1 is SGDLS and CDR2 is YYNGEE. The CDR3 loop spans 17 amino acids. Trimming pared 0 bases from V and 1 base from J, leaving 16 bases between.

This sequence joins TRBV4-1 and TRBJ2-3; possibly TRBD2 for D (5 bases). The CDR3 is 15 amino acids. Trimming stripped 0 bases from V and 5 bases from J, with 12 bases between. Germline assignment: CDR1 MGHRA and CDR2 YSYEKL. As DNA, the CDR3 is TGCGCCAGCAGCCAAGATGGGCTAGCAGGAGATACGCAGTATTTT. Amino acid sequence: CASSQDGLAGDTQYF.

This chain links TRBV29-1 with TRBJ2-5; the D call may be TRBD1 or TRBD2 (5 bases each). This CDR3 has 16 residues. Germline V lookup: CDR1 SQVTM, CDR2 ANQGSEA. V shed 4 bases and J shed 9 bases, with 27 bases lying between them. In DNA form, the CDR3 reads TGCAGCGTTGGGGCACTGGGGCTAGCCGGGCGTGGGGCCCAGTACTTC. It specifies CSVGALGLAGRGAQYF.

The chain is built from TRBV9 and TRBJ1-2, with 10 bases identical to TRBD1. CDR1 and CDR2 (germline): SGDLS, YYNGEE. This CDR3 is built from 16 residues. With 4 bases clipped from V and 6 bases from J, the junction kept 12 bases outside the gene matches. The CDR3 nucleotides are TGTGCCAGCAGCAAGGGAAGACAGGGGGCTATAAATGGCTACACCTTC. Translated, it gives CASSKGRQGAINGYTF.

The gene calls are TRBV14 and TRBJ1-3; no clear D. The ends were cut back, 4 bases at V and 0 bases at J, with 13 bases in the middle. Germline V gene sequence: CDR1 SGHDN, CDR2 FVKESK. There are 16 residues in the CDR3. CDR3 amino acids: CASSPYLGFSGNTIYF. The CDR3 nucleotides are TGTGCCAGCAGCCCATATCTTGGATTCTCTGGAAACACCATATATTTT. The entire variable domain, with the rest obtained from reference TRBV14 and TRBJ1-3, is as follows: EAGVTQFPSHSVIEKGQTVTLRCDPISGHDNLYWYRRVMGKEIKFLLHFVKESKQDESGMPNNRFLAERTGGTYSTLKVQPAELEDSGVYFCASSPYLGFSGNTIYFGEGSWLTVV.

The DNA of the CDR3 is TGTGCCAGCAGCTTCCACTCAGGGGAGCTGTTTTTT. This codes for CASSFHSGELFF. The chain carries TRBV11-2 and TRBJ2-2; D not certain. With 3 bases removed from V and 8 bases from J, the gap between germline ends came to 7 bases. Germline-derived CDR1 and CDR2 are SGHAT and FQNNGV. There are 12 residues in the CDR3. Together with reference TRBV11-2 and TRBJ2-2, the CDR3 gives the full variable domain: EAGVAQSPRYKIIEKRQSVAFWCNPISGHATLYWYQQILGQGPKLLIQFQNNGVVDDSQLPKDRFSAERLKGVDSTLKIQPAKLEDSAVYLCASSFHSGELFFGEGSRLTVL.

Notes on this clone: Other DNA sequences within the sample encode an identical CDR3. V gene TRBV6-6 combines with J gene TRBJ2-5; TRBD1 agrees at 9 bases. From germline, CDR1 is MNHNY and CDR2 SVGAGI (reference sequence). The CDR3 has 14 residues. J was trimmed by 5 bases and V by 6 bases; bases with no gene match: 7. The DNA of the CDR3 is TGTGCCAGCAGCCCCGGACAGGGGCTGGAGACCCAGTACTTC. Translated, it gives CASSPGQGLETQYF.

V gene TRBV5-1 combines with J gene TRBJ2-7; the match to TRBD1 covers 11 bases. The CDR3 contains 16 residues. From germline, CDR1 is SGHRS and CDR2 YFSETQ. V gave up 3 bases and J gave up 3 bases; unmatched junction bases: 8. In DNA, the CDR3 is TGCGCCAGCAGCTATTCGACCGGGACAGGGGGCTACGAGCAGTACTTC. It codes for CASSYSTGTGGYEQYF.